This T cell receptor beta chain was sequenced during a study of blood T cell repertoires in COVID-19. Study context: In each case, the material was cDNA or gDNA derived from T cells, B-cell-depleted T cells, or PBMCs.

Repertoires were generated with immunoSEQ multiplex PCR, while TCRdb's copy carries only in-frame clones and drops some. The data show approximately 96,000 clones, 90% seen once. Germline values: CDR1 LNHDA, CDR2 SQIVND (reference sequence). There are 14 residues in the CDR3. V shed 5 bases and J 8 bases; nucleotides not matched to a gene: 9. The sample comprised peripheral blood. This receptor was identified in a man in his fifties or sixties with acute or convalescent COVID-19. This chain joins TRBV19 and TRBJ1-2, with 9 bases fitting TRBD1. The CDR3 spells CASSSDRGEGGYTF. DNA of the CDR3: TGTGCCAGTAGTTCGGACAGGGGAGAGGGCGGCTACACCTTC.